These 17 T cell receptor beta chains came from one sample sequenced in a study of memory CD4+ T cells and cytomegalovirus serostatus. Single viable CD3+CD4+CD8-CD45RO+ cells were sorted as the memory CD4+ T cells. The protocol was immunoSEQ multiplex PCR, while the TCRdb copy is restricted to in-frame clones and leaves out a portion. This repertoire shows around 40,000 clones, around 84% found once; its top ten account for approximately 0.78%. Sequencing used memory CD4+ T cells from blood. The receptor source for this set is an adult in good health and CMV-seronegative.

The CDR3 bases are TGTGCCAGTAGTATAACTAGCGGGGGGCGCACAGATACGCAGTATTTT. This translates into CASSITSGGRTDTQYF. The chain has TRBV19 and TRBJ2-3, with 12 bases identical to TRBD2. V shed 2 bases, J shed 1 base, and the junction held 1 base outside the gene matches. From germline, CDR1 is LNHDA and CDR2 SQIVND (reference sequence). The CDR3 spans 16 residues.

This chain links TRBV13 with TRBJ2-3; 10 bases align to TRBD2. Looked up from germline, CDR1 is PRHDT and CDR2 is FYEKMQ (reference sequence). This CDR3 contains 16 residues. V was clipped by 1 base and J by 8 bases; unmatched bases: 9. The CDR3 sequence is CASSLDGAGGPGTQYF. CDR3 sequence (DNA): TGTGCCAGCAGCTTAGATGGAGCGGGGGGGCCGGGTACGCAGTATTTT.

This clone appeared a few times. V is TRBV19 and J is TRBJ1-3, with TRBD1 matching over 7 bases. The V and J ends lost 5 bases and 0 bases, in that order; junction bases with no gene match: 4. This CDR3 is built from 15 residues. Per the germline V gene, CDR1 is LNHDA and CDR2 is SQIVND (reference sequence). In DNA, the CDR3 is TGTGCCAGTAGTGGACAGGATTTCTCTGGAAACACCATATATTTT. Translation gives CASSGQDFSGNTIYF.

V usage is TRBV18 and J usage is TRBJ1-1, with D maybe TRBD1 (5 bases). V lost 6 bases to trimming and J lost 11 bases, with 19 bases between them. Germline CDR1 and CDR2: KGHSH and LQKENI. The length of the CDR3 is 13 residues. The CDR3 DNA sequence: TGTGCCAGCTCGCCCTCGACAGTTAACACGGCTTTCTTT. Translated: CASSPSTVNTAFF.

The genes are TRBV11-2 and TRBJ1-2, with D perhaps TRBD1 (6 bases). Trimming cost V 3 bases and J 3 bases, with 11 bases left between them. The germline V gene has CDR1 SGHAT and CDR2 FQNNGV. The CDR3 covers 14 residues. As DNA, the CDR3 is TGTGCCAGCAGCTTCAACAGGGAAGACTATGGCTACACCTTC. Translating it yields CASSFNREDYGYTF.

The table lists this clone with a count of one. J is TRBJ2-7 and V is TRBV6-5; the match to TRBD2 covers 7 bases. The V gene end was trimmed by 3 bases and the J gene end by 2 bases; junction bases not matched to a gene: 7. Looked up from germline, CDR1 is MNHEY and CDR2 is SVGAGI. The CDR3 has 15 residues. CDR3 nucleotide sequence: TGTGCCAGCAGTTATAACCGGGGGGACCCCTACGAGCAGTACTTC. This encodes CASSYNRGDPYEQYF.

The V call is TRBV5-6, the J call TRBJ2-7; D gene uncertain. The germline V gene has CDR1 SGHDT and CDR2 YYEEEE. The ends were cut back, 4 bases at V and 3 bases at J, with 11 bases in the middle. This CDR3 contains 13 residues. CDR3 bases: TGTGCCAGCAGCATTGGACGGGTCTACGAGCAGTACTTC. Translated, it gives CASSIGRVYEQYF.

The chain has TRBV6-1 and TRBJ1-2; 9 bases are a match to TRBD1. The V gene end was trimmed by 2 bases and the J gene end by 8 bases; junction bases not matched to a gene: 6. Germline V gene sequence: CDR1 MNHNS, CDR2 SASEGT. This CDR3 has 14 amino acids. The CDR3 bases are TGTGCCAGCAGTGAACGGACAGGGGCCGGGGGCTACACCTTC. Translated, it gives CASSERTGAGGYTF.

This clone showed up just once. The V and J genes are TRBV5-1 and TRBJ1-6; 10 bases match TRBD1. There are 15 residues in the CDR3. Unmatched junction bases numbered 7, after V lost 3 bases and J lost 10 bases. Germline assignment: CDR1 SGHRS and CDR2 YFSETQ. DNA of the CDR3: TGCGCCAGCAGCTCGACAGGGGGCGAGAGATCACCCCTCCACTTT. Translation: CASSSTGGERSPLHF.

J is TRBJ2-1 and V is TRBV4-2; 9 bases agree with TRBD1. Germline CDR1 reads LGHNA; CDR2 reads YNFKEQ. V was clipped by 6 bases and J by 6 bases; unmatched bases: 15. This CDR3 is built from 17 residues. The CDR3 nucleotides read TGTGCCAGCAGTCCGTATTTTCCGGGACAGGGAGGCAATGAGCAGTTCTTC. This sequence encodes CASSPYFPGQGGNEQFF.

This chain's CDR3 is CASSRDRDRAEAFF. The CDR3 DNA follows: TGTGCCAGCAGCCGGGACAGGGATAGGGCTGAAGCTTTCTTT. V and J are TRBV7-8 and TRBJ1-1, with 9 bases lining up with TRBD1. The V and J ends lost 5 bases and 6 bases, in that order; junction bases with no gene match: 7. This CDR3 spans 14 amino acids. CDR1 is SGHVS, CDR2 FQNEAQ, per germline.

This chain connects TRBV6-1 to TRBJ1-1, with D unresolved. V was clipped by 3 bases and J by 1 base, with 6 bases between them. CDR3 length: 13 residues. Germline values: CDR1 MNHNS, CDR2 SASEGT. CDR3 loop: CASSETRNTEAFF. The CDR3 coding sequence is TGTGCCAGCAGTGAGACAAGGAACACTGAAGCTTTCTTT.

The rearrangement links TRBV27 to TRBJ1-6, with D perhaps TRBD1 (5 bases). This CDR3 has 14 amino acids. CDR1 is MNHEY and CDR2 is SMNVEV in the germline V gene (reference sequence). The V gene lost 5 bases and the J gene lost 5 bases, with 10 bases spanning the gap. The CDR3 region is CASSLPTDNSPLHF. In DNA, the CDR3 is TGTGCCAGCAGTCTCCCGACAGATAATTCACCCCTCCACTTT.

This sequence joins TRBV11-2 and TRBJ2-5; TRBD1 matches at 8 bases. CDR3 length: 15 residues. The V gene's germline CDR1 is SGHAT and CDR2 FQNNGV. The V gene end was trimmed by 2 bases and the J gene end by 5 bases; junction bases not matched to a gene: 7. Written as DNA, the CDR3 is TGTGCCAGCAGCTTACAGGGGGCAAAACGGGAGACCCAGTACTTC. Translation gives CASSLQGAKRETQYF.

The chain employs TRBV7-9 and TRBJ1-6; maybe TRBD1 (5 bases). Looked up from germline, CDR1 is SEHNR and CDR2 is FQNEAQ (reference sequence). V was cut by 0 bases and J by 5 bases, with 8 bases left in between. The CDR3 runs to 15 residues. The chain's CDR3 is CASSLAGGNNSPLHF. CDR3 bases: TGTGCCAGCAGCTTAGCGGGGGGGAATAATTCACCCCTCCACTTT.

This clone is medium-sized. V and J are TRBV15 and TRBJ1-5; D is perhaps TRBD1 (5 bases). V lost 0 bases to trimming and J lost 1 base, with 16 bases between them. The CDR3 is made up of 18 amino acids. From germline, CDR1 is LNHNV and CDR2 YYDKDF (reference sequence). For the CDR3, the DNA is TGTGCCACCAGCAGAGATACTTGGCCACAGGCCAGCAATCAGCCCCAGCATTTT. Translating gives CATSRDTWPQASNQPQHF.

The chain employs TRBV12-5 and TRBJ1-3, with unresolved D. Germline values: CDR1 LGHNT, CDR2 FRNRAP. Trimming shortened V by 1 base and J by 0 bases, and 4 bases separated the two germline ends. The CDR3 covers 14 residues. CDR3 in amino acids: CASGLGSSGNTIYF. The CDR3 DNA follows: TGTGCTAGTGGTTTGGGTAGCTCTGGAAACACCATATATTTT.